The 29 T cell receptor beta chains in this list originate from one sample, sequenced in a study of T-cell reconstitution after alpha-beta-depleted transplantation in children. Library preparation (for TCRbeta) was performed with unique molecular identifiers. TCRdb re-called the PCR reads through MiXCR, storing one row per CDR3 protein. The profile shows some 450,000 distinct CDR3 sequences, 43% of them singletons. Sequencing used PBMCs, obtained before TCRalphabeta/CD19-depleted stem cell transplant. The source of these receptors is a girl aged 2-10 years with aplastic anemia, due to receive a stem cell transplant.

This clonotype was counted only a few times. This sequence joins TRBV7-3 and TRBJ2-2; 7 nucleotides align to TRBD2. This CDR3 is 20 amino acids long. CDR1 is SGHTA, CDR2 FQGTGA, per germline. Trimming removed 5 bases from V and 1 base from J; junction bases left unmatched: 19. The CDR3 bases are TGTGCCAGCAGCCAAGCGCCCGTACTGAAGCGGGATAGGAACACCGGGGAGCTGTTTTTT. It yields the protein CASSQAPVLKRDRNTGELFF.

CDR3 bases: TGTGCCAGCAGCCAGCTGACTAGCGGGAAGCACAATGAGCAGTTCTTC. The encoded protein is CASSQLTSGKHNEQFF. V and J are TRBV4-2 and TRBJ2-1; 11 bases fit TRBD2. The germline CDR1 and CDR2 sequences are LGHNA and YNFKEQ. The V segment lost 3 bases and the J segment 5 bases; nucleotides outside the gene matches: 6. CDR3 length equals 16 residues.

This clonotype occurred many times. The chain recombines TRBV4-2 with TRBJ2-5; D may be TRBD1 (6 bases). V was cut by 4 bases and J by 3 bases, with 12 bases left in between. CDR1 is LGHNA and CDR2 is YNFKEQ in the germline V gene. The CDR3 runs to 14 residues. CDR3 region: CASSPRHREETQYF. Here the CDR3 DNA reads TGTGCCAGCAGCCCTCGGCACAGGGAAGAGACCCAGTACTTC.

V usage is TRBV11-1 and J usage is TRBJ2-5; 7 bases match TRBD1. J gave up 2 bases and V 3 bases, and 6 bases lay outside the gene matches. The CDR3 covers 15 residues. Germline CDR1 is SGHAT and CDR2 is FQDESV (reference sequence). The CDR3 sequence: CASSFVPGQQETQYF. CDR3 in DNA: TGTGCCAGCAGCTTCGTTCCGGGACAGCAAGAGACCCAGTACTTC.

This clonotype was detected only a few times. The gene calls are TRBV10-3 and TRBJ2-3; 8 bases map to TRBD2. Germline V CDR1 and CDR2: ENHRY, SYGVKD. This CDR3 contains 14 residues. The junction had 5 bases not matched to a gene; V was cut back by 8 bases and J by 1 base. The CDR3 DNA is TGTGCCATCCGTCGGGGGGGGGGCACAGATACGCAGTATTTT. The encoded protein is CAIRRGGGTDTQYF.

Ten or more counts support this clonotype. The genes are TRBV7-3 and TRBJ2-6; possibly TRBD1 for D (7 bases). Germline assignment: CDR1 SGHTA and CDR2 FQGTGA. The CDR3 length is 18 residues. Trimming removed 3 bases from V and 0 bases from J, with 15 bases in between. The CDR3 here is CASSFGGQFYSGANVLTF. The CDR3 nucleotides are TGTGCCAGCAGCTTCGGGGGACAGTTTTACTCTGGGGCCAACGTCCTGACTTTC.

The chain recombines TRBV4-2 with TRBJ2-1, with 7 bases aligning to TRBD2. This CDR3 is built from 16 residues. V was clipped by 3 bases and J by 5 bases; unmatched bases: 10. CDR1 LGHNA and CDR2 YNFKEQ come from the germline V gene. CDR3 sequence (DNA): TGTGCCAGCAGCCACTCGGGGGGAGCGGTCAACAATGAGCAGTTCTTC. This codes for CASSHSGGAVNNEQFF.

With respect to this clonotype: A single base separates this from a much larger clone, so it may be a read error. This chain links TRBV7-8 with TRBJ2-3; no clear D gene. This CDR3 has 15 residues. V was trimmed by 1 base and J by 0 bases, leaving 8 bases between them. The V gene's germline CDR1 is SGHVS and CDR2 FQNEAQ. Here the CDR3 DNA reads TGTGCCAGCAGCTTAGACGAGGTTAGCACAGATACGCAGTATTTT. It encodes CASSLDEVSTDTQYF.

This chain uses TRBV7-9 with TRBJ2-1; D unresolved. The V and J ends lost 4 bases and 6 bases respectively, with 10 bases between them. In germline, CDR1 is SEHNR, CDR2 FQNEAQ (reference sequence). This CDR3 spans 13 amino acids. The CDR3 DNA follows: TGTGCCAGCAGCTCCGCGGTAATCAATGAGCAGTTCTTC. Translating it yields CASSSAVINEQFF.

In nucleotides, the CDR3 is TGTGCCAGCCGAGGGACTAGCGGGAGTCATTATCACAATGAGCAGTTCTTC. Amino acids: CASRGTSGSHYHNEQFF. The chain combines TRBV2 with TRBJ2-1; 14 bases match TRBD2. The germline V gene has CDR1 SNHLY and CDR2 FYNNEI. J gave up 5 bases and V 8 bases, and 11 bases lay outside the gene matches. The CDR3 contains 17 residues.

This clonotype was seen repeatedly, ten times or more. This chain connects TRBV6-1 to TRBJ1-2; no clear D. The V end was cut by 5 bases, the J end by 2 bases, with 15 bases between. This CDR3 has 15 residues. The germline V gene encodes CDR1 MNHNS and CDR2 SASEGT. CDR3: CASSIRRDSNYGYTF. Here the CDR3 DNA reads TGTGCCAGCAGTATAAGGAGAGACTCGAACTATGGCTACACCTTC.

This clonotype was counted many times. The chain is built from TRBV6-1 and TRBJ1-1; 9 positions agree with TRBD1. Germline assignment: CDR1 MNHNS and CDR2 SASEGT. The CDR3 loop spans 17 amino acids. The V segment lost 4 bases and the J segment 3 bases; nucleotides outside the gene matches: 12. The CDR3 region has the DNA TGTGCCAGCAGTGCCCGACAGGGGGGGAGAAGGGACACTGAAGCTTTCTTT. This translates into CASSARQGGRRDTEAFF.

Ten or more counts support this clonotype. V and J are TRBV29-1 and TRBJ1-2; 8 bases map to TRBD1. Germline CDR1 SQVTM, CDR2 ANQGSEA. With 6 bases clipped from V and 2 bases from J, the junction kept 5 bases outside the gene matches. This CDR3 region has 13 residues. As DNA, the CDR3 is TGCAGCGTGCAACAGGGGGGGAACTATGGCTACACCTTC. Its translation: CSVQQGGNYGYTF.

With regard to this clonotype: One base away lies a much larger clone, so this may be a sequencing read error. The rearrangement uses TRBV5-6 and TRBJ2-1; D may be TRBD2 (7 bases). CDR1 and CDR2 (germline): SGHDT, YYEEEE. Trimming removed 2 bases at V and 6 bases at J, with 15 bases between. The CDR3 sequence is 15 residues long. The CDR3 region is CASSFRGAPCNEQFF. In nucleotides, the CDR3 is TGTGCCAGCAGCTTCCGGGGGGCCCCCTGCAATGAGCAGTTCTTC.

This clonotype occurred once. CDR3 nucleotide sequence: TGTGCCAGCAGCCTCGGGGGGGGGCAGGATACGCAGTATTTT. This codes for CASSLGGGQDTQYF. The chain is built from TRBV9 and TRBJ2-3; 8 bases line up with TRBD2. V was pared by 4 bases and J by 6 bases, with 7 bases of the junction left unmatched. The CDR3 length is 14 residues. From germline, CDR1 is SGDLS and CDR2 YYNGEE.

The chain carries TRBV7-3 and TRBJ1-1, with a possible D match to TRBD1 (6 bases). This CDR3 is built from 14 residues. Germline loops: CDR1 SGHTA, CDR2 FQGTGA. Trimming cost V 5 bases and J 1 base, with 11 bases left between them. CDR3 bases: TGTGCCAGCAGCCAAAAGACAGGGAACACTGAAGCTTTCTTT. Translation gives CASSQKTGNTEAFF.

The CDR3 DNA is TGCGCCAGCAGCCCCGGACTAGCGGGCTCCCTTTCCTACGAGCAGTACTTC. Protein: CASSPGLAGSLSYEQYF. The gene calls are TRBV5-1 and TRBJ2-7; 11 bases are shared with TRBD2. The CDR3 totals 17 residues. Losses at the gene ends were 4 bases for V and 1 base for J; bases not matched to a gene: 10. The germline V gene encodes CDR1 SGHRS and CDR2 YFSETQ.

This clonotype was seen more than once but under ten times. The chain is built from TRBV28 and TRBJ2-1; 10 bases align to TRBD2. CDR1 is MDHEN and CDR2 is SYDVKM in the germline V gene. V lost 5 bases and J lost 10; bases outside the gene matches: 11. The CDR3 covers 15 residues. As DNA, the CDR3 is TGTGCCAGCAGTGAAAGTAGCGGGAGGATCGCCGAGCAGTTCTTC. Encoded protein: CASSESSGRIAEQFF.

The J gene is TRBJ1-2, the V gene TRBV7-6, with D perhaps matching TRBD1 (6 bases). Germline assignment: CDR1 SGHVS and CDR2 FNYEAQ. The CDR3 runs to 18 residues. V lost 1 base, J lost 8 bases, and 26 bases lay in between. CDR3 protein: CASSLDDAGAGGWGGYTF. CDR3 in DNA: TGTGCCAGCAGCTTAGACGATGCAGGGGCCGGAGGTTGGGGCGGCTACACCTTC.

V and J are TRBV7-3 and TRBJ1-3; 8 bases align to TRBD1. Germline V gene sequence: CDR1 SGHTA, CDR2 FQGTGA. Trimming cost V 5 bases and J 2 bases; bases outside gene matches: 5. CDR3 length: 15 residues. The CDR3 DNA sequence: TGTGCCAGCAGCCGAGCGACAGGGGCTGGAAACACCATATATTTT. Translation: CASSRATGAGNTIYF.

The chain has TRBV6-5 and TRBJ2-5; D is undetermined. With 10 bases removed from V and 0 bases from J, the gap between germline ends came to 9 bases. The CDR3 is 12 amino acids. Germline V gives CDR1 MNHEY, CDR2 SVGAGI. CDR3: CATRGYQETQYF. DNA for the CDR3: TGTGCCACCCGTGGTTACCAAGAGACCCAGTACTTC.

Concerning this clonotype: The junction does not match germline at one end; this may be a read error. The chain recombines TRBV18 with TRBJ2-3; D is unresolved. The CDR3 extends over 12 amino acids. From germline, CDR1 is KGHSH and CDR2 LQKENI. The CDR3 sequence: CAISPSKNTQYF. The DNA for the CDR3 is TGTGCCATCTCACCCTCTAAGAATACGCAGTATTTT.

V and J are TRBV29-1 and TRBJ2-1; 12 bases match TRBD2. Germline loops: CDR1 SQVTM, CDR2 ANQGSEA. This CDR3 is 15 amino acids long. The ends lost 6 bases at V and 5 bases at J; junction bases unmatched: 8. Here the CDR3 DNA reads TGCAGCGTCGCGTGGAGACTAGCGGGAGACAATGAGCAGTTCTTC. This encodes CSVAWRLAGDNEQFF.

Here the CDR3 reads CASNLQGEPPYNEQFF. The CDR3, as DNA: TGTGCCAGCAACCTACAAGGGGAGCCGCCCTACAATGAGCAGTTCTTC. The V gene is TRBV19, the J gene TRBJ2-1; D could derive from TRBD1 or TRBD2 (5 bases each). V dropped 9 bases and J dropped 2 bases, with 20 bases sitting between them. The CDR3 loop spans 16 amino acids. Per germline, CDR1 LNHDA and CDR2 SQIVND (reference sequence).

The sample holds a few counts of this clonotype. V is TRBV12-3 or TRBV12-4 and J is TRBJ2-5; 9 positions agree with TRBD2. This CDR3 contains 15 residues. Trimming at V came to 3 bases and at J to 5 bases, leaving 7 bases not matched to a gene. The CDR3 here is CASSFAREGHETQYF. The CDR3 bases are TGTGCCAGCAGTTTCGCGCGGGAGGGCCACGAGACCCAGTACTTC.

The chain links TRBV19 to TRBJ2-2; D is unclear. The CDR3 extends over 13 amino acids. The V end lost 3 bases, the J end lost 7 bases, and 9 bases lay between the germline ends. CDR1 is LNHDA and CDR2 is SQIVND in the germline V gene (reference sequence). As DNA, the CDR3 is TGTGCCAGTAGTATTGGGCTAGTCGGGGAGCTGTTTTTT. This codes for CASSIGLVGELFF.

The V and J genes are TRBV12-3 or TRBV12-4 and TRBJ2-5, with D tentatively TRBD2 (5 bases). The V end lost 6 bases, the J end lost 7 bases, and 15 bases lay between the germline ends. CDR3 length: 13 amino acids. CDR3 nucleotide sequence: TGTGCCAGCAGCCTACTAGGTTTGACGACCCAGTACTTC. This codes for CASSLLGLTTQYF.

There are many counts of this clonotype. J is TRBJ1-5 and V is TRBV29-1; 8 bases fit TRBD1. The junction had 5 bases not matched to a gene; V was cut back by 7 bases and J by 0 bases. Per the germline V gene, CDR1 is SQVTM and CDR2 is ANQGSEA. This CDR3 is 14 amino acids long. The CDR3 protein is CSARQGFSNQPQHF. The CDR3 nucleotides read TGCAGCGCAAGACAGGGGTTTAGCAATCAGCCCCAGCATTTT. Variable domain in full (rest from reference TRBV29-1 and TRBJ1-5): SAVISQKPSRDICQRGTSLTIQCQVDSQVTMMFWYRQQPGQSLTLIATANQGSEATYESGFVIDKFPISRPNLTFSTLTVSNMSPEDSSIYLCSARQGFSNQPQHFGDGTRLSIL.

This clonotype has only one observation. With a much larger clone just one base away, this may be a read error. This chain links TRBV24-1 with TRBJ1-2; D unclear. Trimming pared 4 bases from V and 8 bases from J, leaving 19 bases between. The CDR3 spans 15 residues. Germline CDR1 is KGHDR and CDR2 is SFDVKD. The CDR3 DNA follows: TGTGCCACCAGTGACCATGGACTGAGGGTAGGCGGCTACACCTTC. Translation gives CATSDHGLRVGGYTF.